The clone carrying this T cell receptor beta chain was found a few times. Its antigen is not known. TCR beta VDJ and CDR3 profiles were obtained from a genomic DNA template. TCRdb passed the reads through MiXCR, listing each CDR3 protein once. Of about 130,000 distinct CDR3 sequences in the sample, over 45% were seen once. The V gene's germline CDR1 is SSHAT and CDR2 FNYEAQ (reference sequence). J gave up 2 bases and V 4 bases, and 3 bases lay outside the gene matches. The CDR3 runs to 14 residues. This sample was taken from a study of CD8+CD57+ T cells in acquired aplastic anemia. Overall study context: Sorted CD4+ and CD8+ cell DNA averaged roughly 3.2 ug. In CD4+ cells, healthy donors produced an average of approximately 9.9 million reads. The study's findings and limits: Sharing between patients and controls was observed for twenty-nine CD8+ CDR3 sequences.

This rearrangement joins TRBV7-7 to TRBJ2-7; TRBD1 matches at 9 bases. This receptor was identified in a human donor in good health, serving as a control. The sample was sorted CD4+, CD8+, or CD8+CD57+ T cells (not recorded which) from PBMCs. The chain's CDR3 is CASSYGTGPYEQYF. Here the CDR3 DNA reads TGTGCCAGCAGCTACGGGACAGGGCCCTACGAGCAGTACTTC.